This TCR beta chain is from a study of blood T cell repertoires in COVID-19. Study-level information: Sites in the United States, Italy and Spain provided acute and convalescent COVID-19 samples. T cells, B-cell-depleted T cells, or PBMCs supplied cDNA or gDNA.

One Seattle source followed patients from active infection through their disease course. Per the germline V gene, CDR1 is SGDLS and CDR2 is YYNGEE. The CDR3 runs to 14 residues. V lost 4 bases to trimming and J lost 10 bases; unmatched junction nucleotides: 13. In the original analysis: Quantification of nucleated cells was approximated via reference gene primer amplification. Sequencing used immunoSEQ multiplex PCR; TCRdb keeps in-frame clones, though not all of them. V and J calls plus clone size are reproduced from that table; the DNA served to infer D and trimming. Counted here are roughly 440,000 clones, 88% occurring once; the ten biggest clones make up over 10%.

The origin of this receptor is a woman aged 50 to 60 with COVID-19, enrolled during active disease. The chain couples TRBV9 to TRBJ1-1; 7 bases match TRBD1. Input material: peripheral blood. This chain's CDR3 is CASSTQTGLGGAFF. CDR3 DNA: TGTGCCAGCAGCACCCAGACAGGGCTTGGAGGAGCTTTCTTT.